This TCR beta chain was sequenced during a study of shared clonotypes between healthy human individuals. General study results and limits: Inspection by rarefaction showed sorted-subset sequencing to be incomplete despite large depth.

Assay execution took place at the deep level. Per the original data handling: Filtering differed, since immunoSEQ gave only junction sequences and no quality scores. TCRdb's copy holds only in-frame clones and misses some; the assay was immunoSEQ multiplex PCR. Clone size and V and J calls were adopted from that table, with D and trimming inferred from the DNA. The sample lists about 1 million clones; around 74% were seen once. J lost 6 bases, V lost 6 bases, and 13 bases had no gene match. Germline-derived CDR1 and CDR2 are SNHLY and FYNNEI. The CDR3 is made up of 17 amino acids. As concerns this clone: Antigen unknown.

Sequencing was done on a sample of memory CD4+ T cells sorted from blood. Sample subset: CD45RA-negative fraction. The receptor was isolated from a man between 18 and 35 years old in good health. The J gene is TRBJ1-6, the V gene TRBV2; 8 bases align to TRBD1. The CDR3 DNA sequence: TGTGCCAGCAGGGGTGTGCAGGGGGCCCTTCCTAATTCACCCCTCCACTTT. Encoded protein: CASRGVQGALPNSPLHF.